This TCR beta chain emerged from a study of cytomegalovirus exposure and HLA in healthy donors. Germline loops: CDR1 SGHNT, CDR2 YENEEA. The CDR3 covers 13 residues. V was shortened by 2 bases and J by 3 bases, with 7 bases between the two germline ends. The PCR had 60 Vbeta and 13 Jbeta primers. Libraries were prepared by immunoSEQ multiplex PCR; TCRdb keeps only in-frame clonotypes and omits some of them. The table records 110,000 or so clones, over 65% of them present only once. This receptor was taken from a middle-aged man in good health and CMV-seropositive. The chain combines TRBV11-3 with TRBJ1-1; D gene unclear. Source material: PBMCs. The CDR3 coding sequence is TGTGCCAGCAGCTTACTAACGGACACTGAAGCTTTCTTT. Translation: CASSLLTDTEAFF.